One and the same sample provided the 16 T cell receptor beta chains below, sequenced in a study of blood T cell repertoires in COVID-19. Only in-frame clones appear in the TCRdb table, and some are missing; sequencing was by immunoSEQ multiplex PCR. Among 100,000 to 150,000 clones listed, approximately 81% were seen once. Sequencing was done on a sample of peripheral blood. These receptors came from a man in his sixties with acute or convalescent COVID-19.

CDR3 in DNA: TGTGCCAGCAGCTTGGGAGGCGGGCCTTCAAATGAAAAACTGTTTTTT. This translates into CASSLGGGPSNEKLFF. The chain carries TRBV5-8 and TRBJ1-4, with D hard to call. Trimming removed 0 bases from V and 5 bases from J, with 14 bases in between. This CDR3 has 16 residues. Germline V lookup: CDR1 SGHTS, CDR2 YDEGEE.

In regard to this clone: Other DNA sequences within the sample encode an identical CDR3. The CDR3 reads CASSLAGVGNTIYF. For the CDR3, the DNA is TGCGCCAGCAGCTTGGCAGGGGTCGGAAACACCATATATTTT. The V gene is TRBV5-1, the J gene TRBJ1-3, with D maybe TRBD1 (6 bases). This CDR3 is 14 amino acids long. Trimming removed 0 bases at V and 4 bases at J, with 8 bases between. Germline lookup yields CDR1 SGHRS and CDR2 YFSETQ.

The chain has TRBV18 and TRBJ2-2; TRBD2 matches at 12 bases. The germline CDR1 and CDR2 sequences are KGHSH and LQKENI. The trim removed 0 bases at V and 3 bases at J, leaving 11 bases unmatched. CDR3 length: 20 amino acids. CDR3 bases: TGTGCCAGCTCACCACCTTCGGGGACTAGCGGGTATTGGGACACCGGGGAGCTGTTTTTT. This codes for CASSPPSGTSGYWDTGELFF.

Comment on this clone: One end of the junction does not line up with germline, which may come from a read error. The V and J genes are TRBV9 and TRBJ2-2; 10 positions agree with TRBD2. Germline V lookup: CDR1 SGDLS, CDR2 YYNGEE. This CDR3 is built from 16 residues. The CDR3: CASTVAGGANTGELFF. The CDR3 nucleotides read TGTGCCAGCACCGTAGCGGGGGGCGCGAACACCGGGGAGCTGTTTTTT.

The V gene is TRBV7-2, the J gene TRBJ1-2; 8 nucleotides match TRBD1. This CDR3 region has 15 residues. CDR1 SGHTA and CDR2 FQGNSA come from the germline V gene. The V segment lost 2 bases and the J segment 7 bases; nucleotides outside the gene matches: 9. CDR3 in amino acids: CASSLHPGQGVGYTF. DNA of the CDR3: TGTGCCAGCAGCTTACACCCCGGACAGGGCGTTGGCTACACCTTC.

The chain couples TRBV10-3 to TRBJ2-7, with TRBD1 as a possible D gene (6 bases). The V and J ends lost 6 bases and 3 bases respectively, with 12 bases between them. The CDR3 spans 13 residues. CDR1 ENHRY and CDR2 SYGVKD come from the germline V gene. CDR3 in DNA: TGTGCCATCAGCACAGGGAAGGGCTACGAGCAGTACTTC. It codes for CAISTGKGYEQYF.

The V call is TRBV30, the J call TRBJ1-1, with 9 bases matching TRBD1. With V trimmed by 5 bases and J by 3 bases, 4 bases remained unmatched. The CDR3 consists of 13 residues. Germline V gene lookup returns CDR1 GTSNPN and CDR2 SVGIG (reference sequence). Here the CDR3 reads CAWGTGRDTEAFF. The CDR3 DNA follows: TGTGCCTGGGGGACAGGGCGCGACACTGAAGCTTTCTTT.

V gene TRBV7-8 combines with J gene TRBJ1-6; 8 bases are shared with TRBD1. CDR1 is SGHVS, CDR2 FQNEAQ, per germline. Trimming at V came to 3 bases and at J to 9 bases, leaving 7 bases not matched to a gene. This CDR3 spans 15 amino acids. DNA for the CDR3: TGTGCCAGCAGCTTTGATTTGCAGGGGGCTTCACCCCTCCACTTT. Amino acid sequence: CASSFDLQGASPLHF.

This sequence joins TRBV9 and TRBJ1-5; no firm D call. The germline CDR1 and CDR2 sequences are SGDLS and YYNGEE. The CDR3 spans 14 residues. Trimming took off 4 bases at V and 3 bases at J, with 11 bases between the two ends. The CDR3 sequence: CASSPTGNNQPQHF. CDR3 nucleotide sequence: TGTGCCAGCAGCCCCACGGGAAACAATCAGCCCCAGCATTTT.

The table lists this clone with a count of one. V is TRBV10-3 and J is TRBJ1-3; 9 bases match TRBD1. V shed 7 bases and J 4 bases; nucleotides not matched to a gene: 5. This CDR3 comprises 14 residues. Germline lookup yields CDR1 ENHRY and CDR2 SYGVKD. In DNA form, the CDR3 reads TGTGCCATCAAATGGGACAGGGCCGGAAACACCATATATTTT. Translating it yields CAIKWDRAGNTIYF.

V and J are TRBV27 and TRBJ1-2; D is uncertain. The germline gives CDR1 MNHEY, CDR2 SMNVEV (reference sequence). The CDR3 has 13 amino acids. Trimming took 3 bases from V and 1 from J, leaving 6 bases between them. The DNA for the CDR3 is TGTGCCAGCAGTTTGTCCCTTAACTATGGCTACACCTTC. It translates to CASSLSLNYGYTF.

This chain uses TRBV3-1 (or the pseudogene TRBV3-2) with TRBJ1-2; D remains ambiguous. Germline assignment: CDR1 LGHDT and CDR2 YNNKEL (reference sequence). Deletions cut 4 bases from V and 0 bases from J, with 9 bases between. The CDR3 totals 14 residues. The CDR3 loop reads CASSPEVTNYGYTF. The CDR3 coding sequence is TGTGCCAGCAGCCCGGAGGTGACTAACTATGGCTACACCTTC.

V gene TRBV9 combines with J gene TRBJ2-5, with TRBD2 identical over 10 bases. CDR1 SGDLS and CDR2 YYNGEE come from the germline V gene. Trimming removed 0 bases from V and 5 bases from J; junction bases left unmatched: 7. This CDR3 has 16 residues. This CDR3 reads CASSVGSSGRGETQYF. In DNA form, the CDR3 reads TGTGCCAGCAGCGTAGGCTCTAGCGGGAGAGGGGAGACCCAGTACTTC.

V usage is TRBV9 and J usage is TRBJ2-2; a weak D match, TRBD2 (6 bases). This CDR3 contains 15 residues. Germline CDR1 and CDR2: SGDLS and YYNGEE. V gave up 4 bases and J gave up 6 bases, with 16 bases separating them. CDR3 DNA: TGTGCCAGCAGCCTACGACCTGGGGGGTCCGGGGAGCTGTTTTTT. Translating it yields CASSLRPGGSGELFF.

The chain combines TRBV5-1 with TRBJ1-3; tentative D call: TRBD1 (6 bases). Per germline, CDR1 SGHRS and CDR2 YFSETQ. The CDR3 length is 17 residues. V was shortened by 1 base and J by 4 bases, with 18 bases between the two germline ends. The CDR3 DNA sequence: TGCGCCAGCAGCTTGACTAACCCAGGGGACGGAGGAAACACCATATATTTT. Its translation: CASSLTNPGDGGNTIYF.

V is TRBV19 and J is TRBJ1-6; 9 bases are shared with TRBD1. Per the germline V gene, CDR1 is LNHDA and CDR2 is SQIVND (reference sequence). The junction had 3 bases not matched to a gene; V was cut back by 4 bases and J by 5 bases. CDR3 length: 15 amino acids. The CDR3 DNA reads as TGTGCCAGTAGTAATACAGGGGGCGATAATTCACCCCTCCACTTT. Its protein product is CASSNTGGDNSPLHF.